This TCR beta chain was documented in a study of cytomegalovirus exposure and HLA in healthy donors listed by TCRdb under 2017. Background for the entire study: An earlier analysis of some 600 of the donors reported about 280 Gb of sequence data and 95 million to 120 million unique TCR beta sequences obtained from around 170 million T cells. A handful of DR-DQ haplotypes were treated as single units for association and clustering because of strong linkage in the cohort. The number of typed donors differed by locus: about 620-630 for A, B, C, DRB1 and DQB1; some 540 for DQA1; 606 for DPA1; and about 450 for DPB1. The aim of the study was to test whether cataloging public T cell receptors could identify signatures of past pathogen exposure. Roughly 300 gigabases of sequencing data and approximately 80 million unique TCR sequences were included in an early release covering several hundred HLA-typed donors. Class I and class II HLA loci were covered by the typing at four-digit resolution. Across about 380 genotyped donors of the cohort, an average of about 200,000 unique TCR beta nucleotide sequences per donor were sequenced, and 15% to 20% of those sequences were non-productive. In the later analysis, no new phenotypic data were used to find candidate immune exposures; instead, reliance was placed on TCR beta sequences and their occurrence across donors. Among the roughly 400 genotyped donors, 75% to 90% belonged to the genetic ancestry cluster associated with self-reported Caucasian donors. Genome-wide SNP genotypes for about 65% of the 666 donors were used in a later genetic analysis, which treated that subset as a discovery cohort. An earlier analysis of around 640 of the donors used high-throughput TCR beta sequencing to judge whether each TCR beta V gene segment behaved as functional or pseudogenic. All discovery cohort repertoires had been generated using a single sequencing platform. Donor age, sex, ethnicity and CMV serostatus were compiled together with the repertoire data. In addition to the first cohort of approximately 670 subjects, a separate validation cohort of approximately 130 different subjects was used. High-throughput TCR immunosequencing, statistical association of individual TCRs with disease status, and machine learning were combined to predict cytomegalovirus infection status. The T cell repertoires of 700 or so subjects were profiled by immunosequencing and related to cytomegalovirus serostatus. To study patterns of TCR occurrence, a later analysis re-analyzed previously published TCR beta repertoires from 600 to 750 donors and added high-resolution HLA genotyping. The paper as a whole reports these results and caveats: In this cohort, only TCR beta chains were sequenced, and detectable features were limited by the absence of alpha or paired-chain data. Sequencing depth was assumed to be roughly uniform across donors in the presence/absence analyses, though that assumption may not hold. Immune exposure information for the cohort was limited to CMV serostatus. A later analysis reported that several top co-occurrence clusters appeared linked to parvovirus B19, influenza, CMV and Epstein-Barr virus. A later genetic analysis reported fewer N-insertions in productive TCRs among donors in an Asian-associated ancestry cluster than the roughly 700-donor mean. A further reported finding was that TCR beta sequences accurately predicted the HLA-A and HLA-B alleles for most subjects in the first cohort. In a later analysis, HLA-associated TCR beta chains were found to be more clonally expanded and to have lower generation probabilities than equally common non-associated chains. The study listed 164 TCR beta chains as associated with cytomegalovirus. Assigning TCR associations to individual alleles was difficult when HLA alleles, especially DR and DQ, strongly co-occurred. V-gene and J-gene trimming of TCR beta chains was associated with a missense DCLRE1C variant in a later genetic analysis, and the association was replicated in an independent cohort. According to a later analysis, most CMV-associated TCR beta chains appeared to be HLA-restricted, and the HLA associations seemed to be driven largely by CMV exposure. Broadly in line with IMGT annotations, most TCR beta V segments showed up in productive rearrangements about 87% or about 30% of the time in an earlier analysis of several hundred of the donors. A later analysis associated approximately 17,000 TCR beta sequences with specific HLA alleles at a false discovery rate of 0.05. In vitro tests confirmed that a few of the cytomegalovirus-associated TCR beta chains recognize cytomegalovirus antigens. The classifier was reported to diagnose cytomegalovirus status with high specificity and sensitivity in both the original cohort and the validation cohort. Most TCR sequences were observed very rarely across donors, whereas some public TCRs were present in many individuals. Because counts were too low, fewer than 20 rarely observed V segments, including chromosome 9 orphons, were excluded from the earlier analysis of 587 of the donors. According to a later analysis, TCR association rates differed among HLA loci, with DRB1 alleles showing the most associated TCRs and HLA-C alleles showing the fewest. Linkage disequilibrium might explain the correlated functional status among segregating V segments, but an unknown experimental factor could not be excluded. Some IMGT-functional V segments, including TRBV6-2 and TRBV6-3, could not be distinguished by the 87-base-pair reads and were therefore excluded. HLA typing was unavailable for some donors at each locus, so association tests used only the typed subset. It was suggested by the authors that the approach could potentially be generalized to other disease states and immunological phenotypes. A cluster of highly shared sequence variants was judged likely to be a technical artifact of the sequencing pipeline.

CDR1 and CDR2 are read off the germline V gene as SNHLY and FYNNEI. Including the terminal cysteine and phenylalanine, the CDR3 comprises 11 residues. Of all the DNA, just the CDR3 is kept, 33 bases in frame from base 1. Trimming takes 5 bases from V and 2 bases from J, and the germline ends sit 2 bases apart. As regards this clone: The clone's antigen remains unknown. Base qualities are missing; no much larger clone stands one base away.

The library was prepared using the immunoSEQ multiplex PCR assay. For the multiplex PCR, a mixture combining 60 forward primers for TCR Vbeta segments and 13 reverse primers for TCR Jbeta segments was used. Amplification of the CDR3 region of rearranged TCR beta genes was performed with a multiplex PCR assay on genomic DNA. On the Illumina HiSeq System, the amplified TCR beta libraries were sequenced as 87-base-pair reads. Per the original workflow: A later analysis tallied roughly 80 million unique TCR beta chains across the 666 repertoires, and approximately 9.9 million of those chains were shared by two or more donors. To remove PCR and sequencing errors, raw reads were error-corrected and collapsed into unique sequences using a nearest-neighbor algorithm that merged closely related sequences. V, D and J gene segments were assigned by aligning CDR3 sequences to IMGT reference sequences. Each retained sequence needed at least a six-nucleotide match to both a V gene segment and a J gene segment. A rearrangement was called productive if the CDR3 had no stop codons and remained in frame with V and J, and every other rearrangement was called non-productive. Following IMGT convention, CDR3 was defined as the stretch from the second conserved V-encoded cysteine up to the conserved J-encoded phenylalanine. The earlier analysis of 587 of the donors excluded any sequence lacking an unambiguous match to a single V gene segment. In an earlier analysis of 587 of the donors, a V segment was called functional when productive rearrangements were above 56.7%, and segregating when the standard deviation between donors exceeded 5%. A statistical classification framework was built to diagnose cytomegalovirus status from the catalog of TCR beta chain sequences. In a later analysis, V and J genes were assigned by comparing TCR nucleotide sequences against IMGT/GENE-DB human TR gene sequences. The TCRdist pipeline was used in a later analysis to assign CDR3 sequences and most-parsimonious VDJ recombination scenarios. A later analysis defined each TCR beta chain by its CDR3 amino acid sequence plus V-gene family, and excluded reads lacking a unique V-gene family. A later analysis removed several hundred highly shared, low-generation-probability nucleotide sequences to deal with suspected cross-contamination and a sequencing artifact. For each public chain, a later analysis derived a clonal expansion index from normalized ranks of inferred template counts within each repertoire. A later analysis computed generation probabilities with a VDJ recombination model fitted to out-of-frame rearrangements, and checked the results against IGoR. In a later analysis, hypergeometric tests were used to score TCR-TCR, TCR-HLA and TCR-CMV co-occurrence, with a repertoire-size bias correction applied to TCR pairs. In a later analysis, false discovery rates were estimated by permuting HLA or CMV assignments 20 times. In a later analysis, co-occurring TCRs were grouped with DBSCAN, and TCRdist sequence similarity was added when clustering was performed within HLA-allele-positive subsets. Repertoires with fewer than 30,000 or more than 120,000 public chains, plus five repertoires with anomalous nucleotide sharing, were excluded from co-occurrence clustering. Imported from immuneACCESS, the table was reduced by TCRdb to in-frame sequences with V and J called. These copies leave out some clones; in studies compared against another copy, an unresolved V gene accounts for under half, and the cause of the remainder is not known. For V, J and clone size, that table is used; D and trimming come from the DNA. The sample yields nearly 200,000 clones; roughly 80% were counted once. The top ten hold 5.5% to 7.5% of the sample.

The cohort consisted of 600 or so healthy bone marrow donors. All cohort members were sampled while nominally healthy, although unrecorded immune exposures were likely present. The donor tested CMV seropositive, placing the donor among the 310 or so seropositive members of the cohort. A peripheral blood sample was provided by each donor, and peripheral blood mononuclear cells were used for TCR beta sequencing. The Qiagen DNeasy Blood Extraction Kit was used to extract genomic DNA from the blood cell samples. What was sequenced was PBMCs. The chain links TRBV2 with TRBJ2-3; a confident D gene designation cannot be given. The TCR sequence derives from a woman between 50 and 59 years old in good health and CMV-seropositive. The nucleotide sequence is TGTGCCAGCAGTTACACAGATACGCAGTATTTT. It encodes CASSYTDTQYF.